The table lists the clone carrying this T cell receptor beta chain with many counts. This sample is part of a study of T-cell reconstitution after alpha-beta-depleted transplantation in children. Trimming removed 5 bases from V and 6 bases from J, with 15 bases in between. Germline V CDR1 and CDR2: DFQATT, SNEGSKA (reference sequence). The CDR3 spans 13 residues. Unique molecular identifiers tagged the TCRbeta library. TCRdb ran MiXCR on the PCR reads and lists one entry per CDR3 protein. The table has about 640,000 distinct CDR3 sequences, about 15% seen once. The source material was PBMCs from the stem cell graft donor, sampled from the stem cell graft. This chain connects TRBV20-1 to TRBJ2-3; tentative D call: TRBD2 (5 bases). The sequence was collected from a human donor who donated a stem cell graft to a child with acute myeloid leukemia. This chain's CDR3 is CSAPPSGWDTQYF. In nucleotides, the CDR3 is TGCAGTGCTCCCCCCAGCGGCTGGGATACGCAGTATTTT.